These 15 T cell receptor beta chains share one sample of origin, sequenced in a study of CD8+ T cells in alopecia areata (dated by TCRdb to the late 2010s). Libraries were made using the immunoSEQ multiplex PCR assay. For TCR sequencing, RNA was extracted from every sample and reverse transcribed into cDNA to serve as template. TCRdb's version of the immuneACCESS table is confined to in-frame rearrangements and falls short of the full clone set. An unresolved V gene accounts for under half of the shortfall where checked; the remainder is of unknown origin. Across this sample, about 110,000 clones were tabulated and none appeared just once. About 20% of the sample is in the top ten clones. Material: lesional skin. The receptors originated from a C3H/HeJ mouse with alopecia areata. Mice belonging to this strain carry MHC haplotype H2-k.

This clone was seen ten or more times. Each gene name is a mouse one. The CDR3 sequence: CASAQSYEQYF. The sequenced part of the CDR3 DNA is TGTGCAAGCGCCCAGAGCTAT. This rearrangement joins TRBV16 to TRBJ2-7; no definite D call. The read stops 4 residues short of the end of the CDR3; the missing end is completed from the germline J gene. The germline CDR1 and CDR2 sequences are SGHSA and FRNQAP. V lost 8 bases and J lost 3, with 8 bases in between. This CDR3 region has 11 residues. The complete variable domain, with remaining parts taken from reference TRBV16 and TRBJ2-7, reads NAGVIQTPRHKVTGKGQEATLWCEPISGHSAVFWYRQTIVQGLEFLTYFRNQAPIDDSGMPKERFSAQMPNQSHSTLKIQSTQPQDSAVYLCASAQSYEQYFGPGTRLTVL.

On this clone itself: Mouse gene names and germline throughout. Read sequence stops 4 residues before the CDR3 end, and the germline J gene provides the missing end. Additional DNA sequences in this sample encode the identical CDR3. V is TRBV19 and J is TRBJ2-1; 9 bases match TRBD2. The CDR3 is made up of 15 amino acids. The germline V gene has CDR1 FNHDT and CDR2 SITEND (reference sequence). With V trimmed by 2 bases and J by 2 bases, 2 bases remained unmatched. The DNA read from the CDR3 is TGTGCCAGCAGTATCTGGGGGGGAGACTATGCT. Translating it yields CASSIWGGDYA. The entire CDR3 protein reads CASSIWGGDYAEQFF.

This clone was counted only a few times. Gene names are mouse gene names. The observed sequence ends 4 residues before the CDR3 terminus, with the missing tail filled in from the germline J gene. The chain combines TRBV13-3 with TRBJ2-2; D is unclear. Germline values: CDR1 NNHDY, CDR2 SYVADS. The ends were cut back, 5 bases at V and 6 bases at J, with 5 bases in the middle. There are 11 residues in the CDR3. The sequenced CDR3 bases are TGTGCCAGCAGGAGGGCCGGG. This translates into CASRRAG. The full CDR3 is CASRRAGQLYF.

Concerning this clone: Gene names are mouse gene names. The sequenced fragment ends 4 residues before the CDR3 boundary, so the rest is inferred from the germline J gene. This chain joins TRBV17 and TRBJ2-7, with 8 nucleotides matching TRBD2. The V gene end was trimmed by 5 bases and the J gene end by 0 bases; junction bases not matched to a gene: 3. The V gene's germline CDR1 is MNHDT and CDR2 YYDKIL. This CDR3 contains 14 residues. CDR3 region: CASSFWGASYEQYF. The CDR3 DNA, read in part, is TGTGCTAGCAGTTTCTGGGGGGCCTCCTAT.

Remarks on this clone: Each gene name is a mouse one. CDR3 DNA (partial): TGTGCCAGCAGTGGGGACAGGGGGAGGCTGGAC. Translating it yields CASSGDRGRLD. The full CDR3 sequence reads CASSGDRGRLDTQYF. The gene calls are TRBV13-3 and TRBJ2-5; 11 positions agree with TRBD1. The missing CDR3 end, 4 residues past where the read stops, is filled in from the germline J gene. Germline V gene sequence: CDR1 NNHDY, CDR2 SYVADS. The CDR3 loop spans 15 amino acids.

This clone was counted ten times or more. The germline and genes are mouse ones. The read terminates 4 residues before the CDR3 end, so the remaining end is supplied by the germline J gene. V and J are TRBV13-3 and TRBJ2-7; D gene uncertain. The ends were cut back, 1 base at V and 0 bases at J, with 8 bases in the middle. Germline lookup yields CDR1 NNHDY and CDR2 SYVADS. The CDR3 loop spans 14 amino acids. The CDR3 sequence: CASSDRSGSYEQYF. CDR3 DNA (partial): TGTGCCAGCAGTGATAGGTCTGGCTCCTAT.

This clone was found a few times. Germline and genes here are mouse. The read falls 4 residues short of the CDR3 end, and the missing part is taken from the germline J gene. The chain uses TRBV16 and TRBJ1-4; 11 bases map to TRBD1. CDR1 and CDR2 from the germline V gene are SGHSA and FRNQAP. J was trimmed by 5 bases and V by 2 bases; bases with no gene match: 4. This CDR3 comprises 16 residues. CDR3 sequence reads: CASSLPGQGANERLFF. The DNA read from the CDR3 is TGTGCAAGCAGCTTACCCGGACAGGGGGCGAACGAA.

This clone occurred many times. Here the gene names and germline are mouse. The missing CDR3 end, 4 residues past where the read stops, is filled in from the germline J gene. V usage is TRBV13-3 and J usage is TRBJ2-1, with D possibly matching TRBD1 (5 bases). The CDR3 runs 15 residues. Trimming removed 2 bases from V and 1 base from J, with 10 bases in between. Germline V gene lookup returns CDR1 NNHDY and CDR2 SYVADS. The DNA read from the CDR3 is TGTGCCAGCAGTGAGGCGACAGAGAACTATGCT. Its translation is CASSEATENYA. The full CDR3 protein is CASSEATENYAEQFF.

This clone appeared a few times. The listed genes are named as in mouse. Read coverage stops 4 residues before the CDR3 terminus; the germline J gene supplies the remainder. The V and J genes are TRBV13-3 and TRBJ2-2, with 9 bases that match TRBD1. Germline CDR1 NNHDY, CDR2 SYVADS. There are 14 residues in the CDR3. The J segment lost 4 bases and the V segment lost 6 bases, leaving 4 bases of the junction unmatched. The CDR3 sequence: CASTLTGGTGQLYF. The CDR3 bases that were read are TGTGCCAGCACCCTGACAGGGGGCACCGGG.

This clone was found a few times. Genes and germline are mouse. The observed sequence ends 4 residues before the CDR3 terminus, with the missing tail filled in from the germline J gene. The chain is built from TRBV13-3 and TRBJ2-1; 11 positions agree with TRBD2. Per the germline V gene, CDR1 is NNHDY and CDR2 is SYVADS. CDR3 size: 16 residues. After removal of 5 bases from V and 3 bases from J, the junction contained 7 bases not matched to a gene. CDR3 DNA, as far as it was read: TGTGCCAGCAGCCCCGACTGGGGGGGACTCTATGCT. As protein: CASSPDWGGLYA. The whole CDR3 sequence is CASSPDWGGLYAEQFF.

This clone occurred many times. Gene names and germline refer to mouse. The sequenced part of the CDR3 DNA is TGTGCCAGCCCCAGGGTTGCAGAA. Translation gives CASPRVAE. The full CDR3 reads CASPRVAETLYF. The chain joins TRBV13-3 to TRBJ2-3; tentatively, D is TRBD1 (5 bases). The sequenced fragment ends 4 residues before the CDR3 boundary, so the rest is inferred from the germline J gene. This CDR3 is built from 12 residues. From germline, CDR1 is NNHDY and CDR2 SYVADS. Deletions cut 7 bases from V and 2 bases from J, with 8 bases between.

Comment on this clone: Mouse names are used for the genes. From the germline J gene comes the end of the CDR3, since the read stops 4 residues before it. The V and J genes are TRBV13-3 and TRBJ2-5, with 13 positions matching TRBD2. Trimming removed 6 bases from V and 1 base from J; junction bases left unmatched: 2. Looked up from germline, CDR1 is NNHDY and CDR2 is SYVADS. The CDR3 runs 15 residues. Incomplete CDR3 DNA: TGTGCCAGCACGGGGACTGGGGGGGACCAAGAC. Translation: CASTGTGGDQD. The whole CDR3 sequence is CASTGTGGDQDTQYF.

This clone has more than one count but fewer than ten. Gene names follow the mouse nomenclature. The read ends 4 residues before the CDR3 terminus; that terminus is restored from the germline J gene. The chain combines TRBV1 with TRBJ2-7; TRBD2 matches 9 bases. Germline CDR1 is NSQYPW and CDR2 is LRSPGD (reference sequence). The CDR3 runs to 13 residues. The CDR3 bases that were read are TGCACCTGCAGAGGACTGGGGCCTTAT. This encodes CTCRGLGPY. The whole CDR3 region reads CTCRGLGPYEQYF.

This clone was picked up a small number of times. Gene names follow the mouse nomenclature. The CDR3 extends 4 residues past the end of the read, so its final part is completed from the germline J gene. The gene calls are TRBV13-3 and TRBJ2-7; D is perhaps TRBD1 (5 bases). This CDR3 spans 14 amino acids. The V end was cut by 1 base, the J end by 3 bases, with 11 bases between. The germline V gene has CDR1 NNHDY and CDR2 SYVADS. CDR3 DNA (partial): TGTGCCAGCAGTGATTCTCACAGGAGCTAT. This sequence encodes CASSDSHRSY. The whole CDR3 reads CASSDSHRSYEQYF.

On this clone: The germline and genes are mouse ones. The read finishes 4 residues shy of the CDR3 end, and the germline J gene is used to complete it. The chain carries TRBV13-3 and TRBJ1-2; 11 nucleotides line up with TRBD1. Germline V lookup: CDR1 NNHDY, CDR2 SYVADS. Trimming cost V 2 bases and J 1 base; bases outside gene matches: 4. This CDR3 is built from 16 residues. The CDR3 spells CASSDRDRGRNSDYTF. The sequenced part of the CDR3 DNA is TGTGCCAGCAGTGACCGGGACAGGGGGAGAAACTCC.